The clone carrying this TCR beta chain showed up many times. The data belong to a study of response to subunit inactivated influenza vaccine. This CDR3 has 15 residues. Germline V gene sequence: CDR1 SGHRS, CDR2 YFSETQ. The J segment lost 6 bases and the V segment lost 0 bases, leaving 4 bases of the junction unmatched. Using its own MiXCR run on the RT-PCR reads, TCRdb lists one record per CDR3 protein. In the table there are 450,000 to 600,000 distinct CDR3 sequences, 6% to 9% of which are singletons. Sequenced here: PBMCs from blood, sampled around 25 months after vaccination. This clonotype was sampled from a man between 50 and 70 years old who received an inactivated influenza vaccine. The chain recombines TRBV5-1 with TRBJ1-2; TRBD1 agrees at 11 bases. CDR3 residues: CASSLERTGGHGYTF. The CDR3 DNA follows: TGCGCCAGCAGCTTGGAAAGGACAGGGGGCCATGGCTACACCTTC.